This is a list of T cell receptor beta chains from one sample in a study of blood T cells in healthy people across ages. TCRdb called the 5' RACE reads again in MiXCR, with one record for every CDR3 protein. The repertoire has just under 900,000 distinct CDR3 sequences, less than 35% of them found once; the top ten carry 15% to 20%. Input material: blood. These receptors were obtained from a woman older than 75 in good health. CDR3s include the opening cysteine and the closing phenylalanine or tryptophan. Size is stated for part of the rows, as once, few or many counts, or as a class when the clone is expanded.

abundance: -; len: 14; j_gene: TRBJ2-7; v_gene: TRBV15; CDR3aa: CATSPRGLSYEQYF
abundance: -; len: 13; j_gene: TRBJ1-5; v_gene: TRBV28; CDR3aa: CASSYDRSEPQHF
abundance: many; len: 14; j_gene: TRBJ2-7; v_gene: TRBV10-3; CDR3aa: CAISEFGGQGEQYF
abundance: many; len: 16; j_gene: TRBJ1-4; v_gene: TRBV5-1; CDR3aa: CASSSPRDRGNEKLFF
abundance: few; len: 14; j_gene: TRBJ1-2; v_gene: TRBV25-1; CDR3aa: CASSVGTGPYGYTF
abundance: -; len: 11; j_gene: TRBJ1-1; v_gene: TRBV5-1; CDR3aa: CASSLGPEAFF
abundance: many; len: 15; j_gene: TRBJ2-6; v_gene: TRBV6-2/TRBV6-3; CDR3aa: CASRQPTSGANVLTF
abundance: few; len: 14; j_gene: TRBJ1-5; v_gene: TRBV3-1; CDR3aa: CASSQGASNQPQHF
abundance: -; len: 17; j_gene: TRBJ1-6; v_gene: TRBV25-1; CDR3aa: CASSEYRSSSYNSPLHF
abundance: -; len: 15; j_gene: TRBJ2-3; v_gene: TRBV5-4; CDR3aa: CASSPRLAGELRQYF
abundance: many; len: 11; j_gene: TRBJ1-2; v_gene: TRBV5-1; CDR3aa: CASSLDYGYTF
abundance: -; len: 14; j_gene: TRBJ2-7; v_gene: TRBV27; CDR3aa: CASSARGGPYEQYF
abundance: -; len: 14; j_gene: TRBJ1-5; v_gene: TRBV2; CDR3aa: CASTVSGRDQPQHF
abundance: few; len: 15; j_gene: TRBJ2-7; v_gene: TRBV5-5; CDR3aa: CASSLGGYPSYEQYF
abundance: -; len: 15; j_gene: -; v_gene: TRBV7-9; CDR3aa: CASSGDRGLYHEQYF
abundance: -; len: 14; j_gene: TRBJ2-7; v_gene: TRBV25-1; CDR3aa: CASSGDGRAYEQYF
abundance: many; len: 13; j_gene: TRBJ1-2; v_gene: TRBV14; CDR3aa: CASSHDTGRGYTF
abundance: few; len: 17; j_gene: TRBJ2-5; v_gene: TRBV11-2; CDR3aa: CASSPLGRVWGFETQYF
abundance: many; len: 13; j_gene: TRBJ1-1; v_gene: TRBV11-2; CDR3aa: CASSSGGYTEAFF
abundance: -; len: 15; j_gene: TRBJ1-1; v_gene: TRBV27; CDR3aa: CASRKDRTMNTEAFF
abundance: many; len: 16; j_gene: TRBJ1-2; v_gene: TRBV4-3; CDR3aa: CASSLLGTGANYGYTF
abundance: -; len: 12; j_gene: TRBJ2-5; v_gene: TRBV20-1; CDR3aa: CSATAVQETQYF
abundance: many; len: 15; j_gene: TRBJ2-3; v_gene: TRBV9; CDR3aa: CASSSRPSSTDTQYF
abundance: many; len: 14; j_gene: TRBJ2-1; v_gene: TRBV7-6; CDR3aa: CASTGLAGGNEQFF
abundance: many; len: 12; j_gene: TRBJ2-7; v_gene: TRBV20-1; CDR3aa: CSARRGTYEQYF
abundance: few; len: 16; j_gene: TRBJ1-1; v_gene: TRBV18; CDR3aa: CASSPNQQTFNTEAFF
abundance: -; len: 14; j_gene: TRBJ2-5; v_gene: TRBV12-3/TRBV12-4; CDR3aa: CASSLARGCNEQYF
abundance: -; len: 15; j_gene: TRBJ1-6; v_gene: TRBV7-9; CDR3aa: CASSLGGQGHLPLHF
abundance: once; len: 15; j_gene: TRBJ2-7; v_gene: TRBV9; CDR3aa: CASSVDGASSHEQYF
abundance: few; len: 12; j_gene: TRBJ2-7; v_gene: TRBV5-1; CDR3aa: CASSRNRDEQYF
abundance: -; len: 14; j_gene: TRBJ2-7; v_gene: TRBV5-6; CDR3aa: CASRGSGGRYEQYF
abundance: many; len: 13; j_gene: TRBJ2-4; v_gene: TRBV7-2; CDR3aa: CASSPKARAIQYF
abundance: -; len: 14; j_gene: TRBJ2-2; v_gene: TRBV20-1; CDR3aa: CSARRDRVSGEPFF
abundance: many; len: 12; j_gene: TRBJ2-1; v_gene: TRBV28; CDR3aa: CASSTRGWDGFF
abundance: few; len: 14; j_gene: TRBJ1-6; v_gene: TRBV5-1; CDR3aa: CASSLEGLDSPLHF
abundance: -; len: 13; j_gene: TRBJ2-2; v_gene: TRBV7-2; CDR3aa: CASSPWSTGELFF
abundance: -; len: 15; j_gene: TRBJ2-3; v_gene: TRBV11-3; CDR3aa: CASGTGQGRTDTQYF
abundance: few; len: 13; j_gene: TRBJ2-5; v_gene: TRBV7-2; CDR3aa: CAGSLGGRETQYF
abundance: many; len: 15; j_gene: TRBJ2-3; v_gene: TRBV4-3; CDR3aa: CASTSGGYDTDTQYF
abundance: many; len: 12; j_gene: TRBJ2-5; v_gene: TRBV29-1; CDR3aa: CTTGGNQETQYF
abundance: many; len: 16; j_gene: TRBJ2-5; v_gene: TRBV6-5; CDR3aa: CASSPRGARAQETQYF
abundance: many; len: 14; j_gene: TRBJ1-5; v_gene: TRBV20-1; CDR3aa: CSARDNRGNQPQHF
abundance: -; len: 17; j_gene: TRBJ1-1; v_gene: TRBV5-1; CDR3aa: CASSLGWGLTRDTEAFF
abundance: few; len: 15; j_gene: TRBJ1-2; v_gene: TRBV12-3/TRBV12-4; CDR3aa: CASSLGVGTGGGYTF
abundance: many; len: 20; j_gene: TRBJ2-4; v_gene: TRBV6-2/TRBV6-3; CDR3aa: CASSYSPGQGATRTKNIQYF
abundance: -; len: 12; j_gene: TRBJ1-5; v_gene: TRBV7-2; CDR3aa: CASAHSNQPQHF
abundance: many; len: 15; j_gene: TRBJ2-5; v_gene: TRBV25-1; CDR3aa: CASSDISDRKETQYF
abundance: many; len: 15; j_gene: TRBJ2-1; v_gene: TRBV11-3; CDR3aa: CASSFPSGGPPEQFF